The clone carrying this TCR beta chain was picked up many times. Each CDR3 protein gets one entry after TCRdb re-called the 5' RACE reads with MiXCR. The sample shows 9,500 to 14,000 distinct CDR3 sequences, less than 4.5% of them seen only once. The data were taken from a study of spatial heterogeneity in lung cancer. Time point of the sample: sample taken at primary tumor resection. The V gene lost 5 bases and the J gene lost 6 bases, with 11 bases spanning the gap. This CDR3 spans 11 amino acids. Germline-derived CDR1 and CDR2 are SQVTM and ANQGSEA. The J gene is TRBJ2-7, the V gene TRBV29-1; D could derive from TRBD1 or TRBD2 (6 bases each). The material sequenced was PBMCs, taken at surgery. The TCR originated in a female donor with early-stage non-small cell lung cancer. The CDR3 protein is CSVRGVGEQYF. CDR3 coding DNA: TGCAGCGTTAGGGGGGTCGGCGAGCAGTACTTC.